The present entry profiles one T cell receptor beta chain with its context. The V and J ends lost 8 bases and 5 bases, in that order; junction bases with no gene match: 4. Germline V gene lookup returns CDR1 SGHTA and CDR2 FQGNSA. CDR3 size: 13 residues. MiXCR, run by TCRdb on the RT-PCR reads, gives a single entry per CDR3 protein. This table holds about 680,000 distinct CDR3 sequences, approximately 15% found once. The receptor was derived from a female donor in good health, serving as a healthy control. The chain links TRBV7-2 to TRBJ1-3; the match to TRBD1 covers 9 bases. The specimen was memory CD4+ T cells from blood. The CDR3 protein is CASRGTGRNTIYF. CDR3 sequence (DNA): TGTGCCAGCCGTGGGACAGGGCGAAACACCATATATTTT. Combining the CDR3 with reference TRBV7-2 and TRBJ1-3 gives the whole variable domain GAGVSQSPSNKVTEKGKDVELRCDPISGHTALYWYRQSLGQGLEFLIYFQGNSAPDKSGLPSDRFSAERTGGSVSTLTIQRTQQEDSAVYLCASRGTGRNTIYFGEGSWLTVV.